This record covers a single T cell receptor (beta chain). The V and J ends lost 0 bases and 4 bases, in that order; junction bases with no gene match: 3. CDR3 length: 16 residues. The germline V gene encodes CDR1 LGHNA and CDR2 YNFKEQ. The data were obtained in a study of cytomegalovirus exposure and HLA in healthy donors. The PCR employed 60 Vbeta primers together with 13 Jbeta primers. TCRdb's copy holds only in-frame clones and misses some; the assay was immunoSEQ multiplex PCR. The sample holds nearly 200,000 clones. The specimen was PBMCs. This TCR came from a boy between 5 and 17 years old in good health and CMV-seronegative. The gene calls are TRBV4-2 and TRBJ2-2; 9 nucleotides line up with TRBD2. In nucleotides, the CDR3 is TGTGCCAGCAGCCAAGAGGGACTAGCTAGCACCGGGGAGCTGTTTTTT. Translation gives CASSQEGLASTGELFF.